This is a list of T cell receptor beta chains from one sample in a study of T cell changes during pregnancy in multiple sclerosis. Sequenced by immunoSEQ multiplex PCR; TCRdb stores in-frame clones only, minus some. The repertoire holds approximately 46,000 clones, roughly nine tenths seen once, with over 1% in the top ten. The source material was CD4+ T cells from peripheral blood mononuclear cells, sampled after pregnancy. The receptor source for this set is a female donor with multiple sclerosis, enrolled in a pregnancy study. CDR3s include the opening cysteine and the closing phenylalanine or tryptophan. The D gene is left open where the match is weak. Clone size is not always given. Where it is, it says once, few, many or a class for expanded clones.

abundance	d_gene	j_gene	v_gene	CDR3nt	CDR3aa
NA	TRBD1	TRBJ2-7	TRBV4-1	TGCGCCAGCAGCCAATTAGGACAGGGGAGCTCCTACGAGCAGTACTTC	CASSQLGQGSSYEQYF
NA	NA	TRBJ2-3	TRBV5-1	TGCGCCAGCGCCCGTCAGGGTAAGACAGATACGCAGTATTTT	CASARQGKTDTQYF
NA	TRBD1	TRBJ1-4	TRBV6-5	TGTGCCAGCAGTCCCGGGACAGGGCGAGAAAAACTGTTTTTT	CASSPGTGREKLFF
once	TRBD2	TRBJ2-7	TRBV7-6	TGTGCCAGCAGCTTAAGCGGGACTCAAGAGCAGTACTTC	CASSLSGTQEQYF
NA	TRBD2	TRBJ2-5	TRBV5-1	TGCGCCAGCAGCTTGGCGGGAGGGCAAGAGACCCAGTACTTC	CASSLAGGQETQYF
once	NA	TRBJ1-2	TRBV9	TGTGCCAGCAGCGTAGGGGAGGGCCCCCTTTATGGCTACACCTTC	CASSVGEGPLYGYTF
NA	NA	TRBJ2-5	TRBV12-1	TGTGCCAGCAGCTTTGACGTTGTCGAAGGGGCAGGGGGCGCAGAGACCCAGTACTTC	CASSFDVVEGAGGAETQYF
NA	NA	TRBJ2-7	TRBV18	TGTGCCACCGAAAAGGGGGGAGGGTCCTACGAGCAGTACTTC	CATEKGGGSYEQYF
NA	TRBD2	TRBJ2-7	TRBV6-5	TGTGCCAGCAGTTCCTTAGCGGGAGTCGCTTACGAGCAGTACTTC	CASSSLAGVAYEQYF
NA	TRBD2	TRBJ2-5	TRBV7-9	TGTGCCAGCAGCTTAGGTCTAGCGGTGGAAGAGACCCAGTACTTC	CASSLGLAVEETQYF
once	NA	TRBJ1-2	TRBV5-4	TGTGCCAGCAGCCCGACAGGTCTCTATGGCTACACCTTC	CASSPTGLYGYTF
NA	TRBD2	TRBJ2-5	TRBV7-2	TGTGCCAGCAGCTGGGGGACTAGCGGGGGGGAGACCCAGTACTTC	CASSWGTSGGETQYF
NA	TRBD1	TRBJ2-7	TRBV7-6	TGTGCCAGCAGCTTGGGACAGGGGGCGTACGAGCAGTACTTC	CASSLGQGAYEQYF